Following are 29 T cell receptor beta chains from one sample sequenced in a study of blood T cell repertoires in COVID-19. Repertoires were generated with immunoSEQ multiplex PCR, while TCRdb's copy carries only in-frame clones and drops some. The sample carries under 200,000 clones, around 90% recorded once. Sequenced: peripheral blood. These receptors were collected from a man younger than 35 with acute or convalescent COVID-19.

The chain employs TRBV7-2 and TRBJ2-7; the match to TRBD2 covers 15 bases. The CDR3 spans 18 residues. J lost 2 bases, V lost 4 bases, and 9 bases had no gene match. Per germline, CDR1 SGHTA and CDR2 FQGNSA. CDR3 in amino acids: CASSSGTSGRLITYEQYF. The CDR3 DNA is TGTGCCAGCAGCTCAGGGACTAGCGGGAGGTTAATAACCTACGAGCAGTACTTC.

The chain has TRBV12-3 or TRBV12-4 and TRBJ1-2; the D is unclear. Trimming shortened V by 3 bases and J by 4 bases, and 9 bases separated the two germline ends. This CDR3 comprises 13 residues. CDR3 sequence: CASSFIRTYGYTF. The CDR3 bases are TGTGCCAGCAGTTTCATCAGAACCTATGGCTACACCTTC.

The V call is TRBV9, the J call TRBJ1-4; D gene ambiguous. The CDR3 is 14 residues long. Germline CDR1 SGDLS, CDR2 YYNGEE. Deletions cut 4 bases from V and 8 bases from J, with 15 bases between. CDR3 residues: CASSLRGGEEKLFF. In DNA form, the CDR3 reads TGTGCCAGCAGCCTTCGAGGCGGGGAAGAAAAACTGTTTTTT.

The chain employs TRBV7-2 and TRBJ2-2; perhaps TRBD1 as D (5 bases). This CDR3 contains 15 residues. Deletions cut 1 base from V and 4 bases from J, with 10 bases between. Looked up from germline, CDR1 is SGHTA and CDR2 is FQGNSA. As DNA, the CDR3 is TGTGCCAGCAGCTTAGGCCAGGGATTCACCGGGGAGCTGTTTTTT. Translated, it gives CASSLGQGFTGELFF.

The J gene is TRBJ1-2, the V gene TRBV25-1; D is perhaps TRBD1 (5 bases). Deletions cut 6 bases from V and 6 bases from J, with 14 bases between. Germline V gene lookup returns CDR1 MGHDK and CDR2 SYGVNS. The CDR3 extends over 13 amino acids. CDR3 loop: CASSQGGRDGYTF. The CDR3 bases are TGTGCCAGCAGCCAGGGTGGCAGGGATGGCTACACCTTC.

The V call is TRBV7-8, the J call TRBJ1-2; D is undetermined. The germline CDR1 and CDR2 sequences are SGHVS and FQNEAQ. The CDR3 is 12 amino acids. The V end was cut by 4 bases, the J end by 8 bases, with 11 bases between. CDR3 sequence reads: CASSSSTLGYTF. The DNA of the CDR3 is TGTGCCAGCAGCTCCTCGACTCTCGGCTACACCTTC.

J is TRBJ1-5 and V is TRBV6-1; 7 bases align to TRBD1. Germline V gene data show CDR1 as MNHNS and CDR2 as SASEGT. The V gene end was trimmed by 5 bases and the J gene end by 3 bases; junction bases not matched to a gene: 4. The CDR3 loop spans 14 amino acids. In nucleotides, the CDR3 is TGTGCCAGCAGTTTACAGGGGTTCAATCAGCCCCAGCATTTT. Amino acids: CASSLQGFNQPQHF.

The chain employs TRBV24-1 and TRBJ2-1; TRBD1 matches at 8 bases. The J segment lost 5 bases and the V segment lost 1 base, leaving 15 bases of the junction unmatched. Germline V lookup: CDR1 KGHDR, CDR2 SFDVKD. This CDR3 has 19 amino acids. The CDR3 is CATSDFSLLGTGVNNEQFF. CDR3 DNA: TGTGCCACCAGTGATTTCTCCCTACTGGGGACAGGCGTTAACAATGAGCAGTTCTTC.

This clone was counted a single time. V is TRBV9 and J is TRBJ2-3; 7 bases agree with TRBD1. The trim removed 2 bases at V and 4 bases at J, leaving 7 bases unmatched. CDR1 and CDR2 (germline): SGDLS, YYNGEE. CDR3 length: 15 residues. DNA for the CDR3: TGTGCCAGCAGCGTCCTAGGGGGCTCGGCAGATACGCAGTATTTT. Residues: CASSVLGGSADTQYF.

The chain recombines TRBV9 with TRBJ1-3; D is ambiguous. CDR1 and CDR2 from the germline V gene are SGDLS and YYNGEE. This CDR3 is 14 amino acids long. V gave up 7 bases and J gave up 0 bases, with 11 bases separating them. The DNA of the CDR3 is TGTGCCAGCGTCCCGAAGAGCTCTGGAAACACCATATATTTT. This translates into CASVPKSSGNTIYF. The full variable domain, rest sourced from reference TRBV9 and TRBJ1-3, is DSGVTQTPKHLITATGQRVTLRCSPRSGDLSVYWYQQSLDQGLQFLIQYYNGEERAKGNILERFSAQQFPDLHSELNLSSLELGDSALYFCASVPKSSGNTIYFGEGSWLTVV.

This chain links TRBV20-1 with TRBJ2-7; tentative D call: TRBD1 (6 bases). Germline V gene sequence: CDR1 DFQATT, CDR2 SNEGSKA (reference sequence). The length of the CDR3 is 11 residues. With 3 bases removed from V and 4 bases from J, the gap between germline ends came to 7 bases. CDR3 nucleotide sequence: TGCAGTGCTAGTAGGGGGTACGAGCAGTACTTC. This sequence encodes CSASRGYEQYF.

As DNA, the CDR3 is TGCGCCAGCACGATTAGCGTACTTAAGACCTTTTCCTACAATGAGCAGTTCTTC. Amino acids: CASTISVLKTFSYNEQFF. The V call is TRBV5-1, the J call TRBJ2-1; D might be TRBD2 (5 bases). Germline V gene data show CDR1 as SGHRS and CDR2 as YFSETQ. The CDR3 spans 18 residues. The V end lost 6 bases, the J end lost 1 base, and 23 bases lay between the germline ends.

The rearrangement links TRBV7-9 to TRBJ2-1; D is unclear. Germline values: CDR1 SEHNR, CDR2 FQNEAQ (reference sequence). The CDR3 is 13 residues long. V lost 2 bases, J lost 6 bases, and 8 bases lay in between. The CDR3 here is CASSLTGTNEQFF. The CDR3 DNA is TGTGCCAGCAGCTTAACGGGTACCAATGAGCAGTTCTTC.

The chain combines TRBV30 with TRBJ1-4, with 8 bases matching TRBD1. Trimming at V came to 3 bases and at J to 6 bases, leaving 12 bases not matched to a gene. Germline V CDR1 and CDR2: GTSNPN, SVGIG (reference sequence). The CDR3 sequence is 16 residues long. The CDR3 sequence: CAWRPGGGGGYEKLFF. In nucleotides, the CDR3 is TGTGCCTGGAGACCAGGGGGCGGAGGAGGATATGAAAAACTGTTTTTT.

With respect to this clone: The same CDR3 can be traced to other DNA sequences in this sample. This chain uses TRBV5-1 with TRBJ1-1, with D uncertain. This CDR3 has 14 residues. Germline CDR1 and CDR2: SGHRS and YFSETQ. The ends were cut back, 2 bases at V and 2 bases at J, with 10 bases in the middle. The DNA for the CDR3 is TGCGCCAGCAGCTTAAGCACAGTTAACACTGAAGCTTTCTTT. Amino acids: CASSLSTVNTEAFF.

This chain connects TRBV2 to TRBJ2-7, with 10 nucleotides matching TRBD1. Trimming removed 1 base from V and 1 base from J; junction bases left unmatched: 10. CDR1 and CDR2 from the germline V gene are SNHLY and FYNNEI. This CDR3 has 18 residues. CDR3 coding DNA: TGTGCCAGCAGTGAAGGTGGGACAGGGGCATTTCCTTCCTACGAGCAGTACTTC. Amino acids: CASSEGGTGAFPSYEQYF.

This clone has only one observation. The chain links TRBV18 to TRBJ2-3, with D perhaps TRBD2 (6 bases). Germline V lookup: CDR1 KGHSH, CDR2 LQKENI. V was cut by 3 bases and J by 5 bases, with 15 bases left in between. This CDR3 spans 15 amino acids. The chain's CDR3 is CASSPLELGGDTQYF. Written as DNA, the CDR3 is TGTGCCAGCTCACCGCTGGAGCTGGGGGGAGATACGCAGTATTTT.

The chain joins TRBV10-2 to TRBJ1-3, with a possible D match to TRBD1 (5 bases). In germline, CDR1 is WSHSY, CDR2 SAAADI. CDR3 length: 14 residues. The ends were cut back, 5 bases at V and 5 bases at J, with 13 bases in the middle. The CDR3 here is CASSTVGGRNTIYF. The CDR3 DNA sequence: TGCGCCAGCAGTACGGTGGGGGGAAGAAACACCATATATTTT.

This chain links TRBV18 with TRBJ1-1; the D gene is possibly TRBD1 (5 bases). The germline CDR1 and CDR2 sequences are KGHSH and LQKENI. This CDR3 is 14 amino acids long. V lost 2 bases, J lost 6 bases, and 13 bases lay in between. The DNA for the CDR3 is TGTGCCAGCTCACCAAAATCAGGGATCGCTGAAGCTTTCTTT. Its protein is CASSPKSGIAEAFF.

CDR3 DNA: TGTGCCAGCAGCGCAGGGCGGGGGGTGGTAGCTTTCTTT. Translation: CASSAGRGVVAFF. The chain couples TRBV11-2 to TRBJ1-1; maybe TRBD1 (5 bases). The V gene's germline CDR1 is SGHAT and CDR2 FQNNGV. V lost 5 bases, J lost 10 bases, and 17 bases lay in between. This CDR3 comprises 13 residues.

This sequence joins TRBV18 and TRBJ1-1, with a tentative D call TRBD1 (5 bases). Trimming shortened V by 2 bases and J by 8 bases, and 15 bases separated the two germline ends. CDR1 and CDR2 (germline): KGHSH, LQKENI. The CDR3 contains 14 residues. CDR3 nucleotides: TGTGCCAGCTCACCATCTTTTCTCAGGGAAGAAGCTTTCTTT. Residues: CASSPSFLREEAFF. Supplemented by reference TRBV18 and TRBJ1-1, the full variable domain reads NAGVMQNPRHLVRRRGQEARLRCSPMKGHSHVYWYRQLPEEGLKFMVYLQKENIIDESGMPKERFSAEFPKEGPSILRIQQVVRGDSAAYFCASSPSFLREEAFFGQGTRLTVV.

This clone was detected once. The V call is TRBV4-1, the J call TRBJ1-1; D gene uncertain. Trimming took off 0 bases at V and 6 bases at J, with 11 bases between the two ends. Germline values: CDR1 MGHRA, CDR2 YSYEKL. This CDR3 has 14 amino acids. DNA of the CDR3: TGCGCCAGCAGCCAAGACGGCCGGGATCCTGAAGCTTTCTTT. Its translation: CASSQDGRDPEAFF.

The V and J genes are TRBV10-1 and TRBJ2-1; D might be TRBD2 (6 bases). The V and J ends lost 6 bases and 6 bases respectively, with 18 bases between them. The CDR3 has 15 amino acids. Germline assignment: CDR1 WNHNN and CDR2 SYGVQD (reference sequence). As DNA, the CDR3 is TGCGCCAGCAGCGAAGCGGGCGGATTGGGCAATGAGCAGTTCTTC. Translating it yields CASSEAGGLGNEQFF.

The genes are TRBV7-2 and TRBJ2-1; D possibly corresponds to TRBD1 (6 bases). This CDR3 region has 16 residues. V was clipped by 1 base and J by 5 bases, with 15 bases between them. In germline, CDR1 is SGHTA, CDR2 FQGNSA. This CDR3 reads CASSLGPGRGDNEQFF. In DNA, the CDR3 is TGTGCCAGCAGCTTAGGCCCCGGCAGGGGCGACAATGAGCAGTTCTTC.

The chain recombines TRBV11-3 with TRBJ1-1; maybe TRBD1 (5 bases). This CDR3 is built from 13 residues. V was shortened by 5 bases and J by 7 bases, with 14 bases between the two germline ends. CDR1 is SGHNT, CDR2 YENEEA, per germline. The CDR3, as DNA: TGTGCCAGCAGCGTCGGACATCCCAATGAAGCTTTCTTT. It is translated as CASSVGHPNEAFF.

V gene TRBV13 combines with J gene TRBJ1-2; 10 nucleotides line up with TRBD1. V was clipped by 4 bases and J by 8 bases; unmatched bases: 7. The CDR3 runs 14 residues. Germline V gene lookup returns CDR1 PRHDT and CDR2 FYEKMQ (reference sequence). CDR3 nucleotides: TGTGCCAGCAGCTCCGACAGGGGGCCCGGAGGCTACACCTTC. Encoded protein: CASSSDRGPGGYTF. Supplemented by reference TRBV13 and TRBJ1-2, the full variable domain reads AAGVIQSPRHLIKEKRETATLKCYPIPRHDTVYWYQQGPGQDPQFLISFYEKMQSDKGSIPDRFSAQQFSDYHSELNMSSLELGDSALYFCASSSDRGPGGYTFGSGTRLTVV.

The V and J genes are TRBV18 and TRBJ1-1, with D unclear. Germline CDR1 KGHSH, CDR2 LQKENI. The CDR3 covers 16 residues. The ends were cut back, 2 bases at V and 0 bases at J, with 13 bases in the middle. Here the CDR3 reads CASSPEMQAMNTEAFF. The CDR3 DNA reads TGTGCCAGCTCACCAGAAATGCAGGCGATGAACACTGAAGCTTTCTTT.

The chain uses TRBV10-2 and TRBJ1-2; D unclear. Germline CDR1 is WSHSY and CDR2 is SAAADI. The germline V and J ends were trimmed by 5 bases and 4 bases, with 14 bases remaining between them. The CDR3 loop spans 14 amino acids. The CDR3 DNA sequence: TGCGCCAGCAGTAAACCGGAGGTCCCCTATGGCTACACCTTC. It encodes CASSKPEVPYGYTF.

CDR3 region: CASRLYTGELFF. DNA of the CDR3: TGTGCCAGCAGACTTTACACCGGGGAGCTGTTTTTT. V and J are TRBV2 and TRBJ2-2; no clear D. CDR1 is SNHLY and CDR2 is FYNNEI in the germline V gene. The CDR3 consists of 12 residues. The V end lost 6 bases, the J end lost 3 bases, and 5 bases lay between the germline ends.